The clone carrying this TCR beta chain was observed a few times. Although they were nominally healthy when sampled, donors likely had unrecorded immune exposures. The sample comes from a study of cytomegalovirus exposure and HLA in healthy donors. The PCR made use of 60 Vbeta and 13 Jbeta primers. Study processing details: The authors later counted roughly 76 million unique TCR beta chains, around 9.9 million of them shared. Only in-frame clones appear in the TCRdb table, and some are missing; sequencing was by immunoSEQ multiplex PCR. The V and J calls and clone size were taken over from that table, and D and trimming were inferred from the DNA. The data hold over 60,000 clones, with roughly 76% observed a single time. The germline V gene has CDR1 SGDLS and CDR2 YYNGEE. The CDR3 loop spans 16 amino acids. The V end was cut by 0 bases, the J end by 0 bases, with 10 bases between.

The V call is TRBV9, the J call TRBJ1-3; D is unresolved. The specimen sequenced was PBMCs. The receptor's source is a man in his late teens or twenties in good health and CMV-seronegative. For the CDR3, the DNA is TGTGCCAGCAGCGTAGGTCAGGTAATCTCTGGAAACACCATATATTTT. This sequence encodes CASSVGQVISGNTIYF. Using reference TRBV9 and TRBJ1-3 for the parts outside the CDR3, the full variable domain is DSGVTQTPKHLITATGQRVTLRCSPRSGDLSVYWYQQSLDQGLQFLIQYYNGEERAKGNILERFSAQQFPDLHSELNLSSLELGDSALYFCASSVGQVISGNTIYFGEGSWLTVV.